This T cell receptor beta chain appears in the sequencing data of a study of regulatory T cells in long-lasting Graves disease. CDR3 length: 16 residues. From germline, CDR1 is MNHEY and CDR2 SVGAGI. Trimming took off 0 bases at V and 1 base at J, with 12 bases between the two ends. Time point in this sample: newly diagnosed GD, antithyroid drugs for less than 3 months. Preparation of the TCR library used RNA extracted from PBMCs. For TCR beta, libraries came from iRepertoire HTBI primers and Arm-PCR of CDR3 regions. A single record per CDR3 protein comes from TCRdb applying MiXCR to the multiplex PCR reads. The sample consists of roughly 560,000 distinct CDR3 sequences, 15% to 20% of them appearing once. This clonotype appeared many times. The sample was also linked to a second study, of T cells in Graves' hyperthyroidism and ophthalmopathy.

This chain joins TRBV6-5 and TRBJ1-1; the D is unclear. This TCR was recovered from a woman aged 35-60 years with Graves disease. The sequenced sample was peripheral blood mononuclear cells (PBMCs), obtained at new diagnosis, from a patient treated with antithyroid drugs. The CDR3 DNA follows: TGTGCCAGCAGTTACTCGATAGAGGTGGGGAACACTGAAGCTTTCTTT. Protein product: CASSYSIEVGNTEAFF.